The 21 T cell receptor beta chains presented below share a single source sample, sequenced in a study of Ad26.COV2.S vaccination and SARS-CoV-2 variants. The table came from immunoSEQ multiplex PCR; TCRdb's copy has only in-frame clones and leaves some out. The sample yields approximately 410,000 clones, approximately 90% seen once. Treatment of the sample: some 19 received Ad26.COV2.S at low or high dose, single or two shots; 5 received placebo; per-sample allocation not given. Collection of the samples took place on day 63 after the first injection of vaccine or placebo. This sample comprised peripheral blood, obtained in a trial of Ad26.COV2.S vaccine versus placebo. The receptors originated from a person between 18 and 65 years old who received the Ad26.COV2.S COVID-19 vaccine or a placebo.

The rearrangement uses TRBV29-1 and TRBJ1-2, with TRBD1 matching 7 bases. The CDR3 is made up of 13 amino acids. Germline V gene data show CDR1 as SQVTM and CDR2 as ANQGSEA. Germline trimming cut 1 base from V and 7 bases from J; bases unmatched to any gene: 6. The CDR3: CSVEGLRGAGYTF. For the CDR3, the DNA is TGCAGCGTTGAAGGCCTCAGGGGGGCTGGCTACACCTTC.

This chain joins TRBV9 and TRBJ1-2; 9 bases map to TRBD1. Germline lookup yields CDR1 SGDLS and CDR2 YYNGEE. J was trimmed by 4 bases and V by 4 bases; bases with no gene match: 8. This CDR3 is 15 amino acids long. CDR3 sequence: CASSSDLTGGYGYTF. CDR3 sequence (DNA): TGTGCCAGCAGCTCAGACTTGACAGGGGGCTATGGCTACACCTTC.

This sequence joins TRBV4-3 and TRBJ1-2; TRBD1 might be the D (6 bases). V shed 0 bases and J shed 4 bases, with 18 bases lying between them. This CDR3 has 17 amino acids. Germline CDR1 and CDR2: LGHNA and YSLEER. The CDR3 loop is CASSQDSSGGGGYGYTF. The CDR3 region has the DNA TGCGCCAGCAGCCAAGATTCATCCGGGGGCGGAGGCTATGGCTACACCTTC.

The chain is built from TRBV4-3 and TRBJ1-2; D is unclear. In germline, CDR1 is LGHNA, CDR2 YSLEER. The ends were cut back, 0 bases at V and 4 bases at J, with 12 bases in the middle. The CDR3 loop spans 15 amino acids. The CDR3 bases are TGCGCCAGCAGCCAAGAACGAATAAATTTCTATGGCTACACCTTC. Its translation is CASSQERINFYGYTF.

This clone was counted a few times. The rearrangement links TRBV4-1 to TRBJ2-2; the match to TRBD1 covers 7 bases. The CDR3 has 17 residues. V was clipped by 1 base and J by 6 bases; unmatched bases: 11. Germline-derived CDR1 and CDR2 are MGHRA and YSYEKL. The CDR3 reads CASSQGTGVIVAGELFF. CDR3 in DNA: TGCGCCAGCAGCCAAGGGACAGGCGTGATTGTCGCCGGGGAGCTGTTTTTT.

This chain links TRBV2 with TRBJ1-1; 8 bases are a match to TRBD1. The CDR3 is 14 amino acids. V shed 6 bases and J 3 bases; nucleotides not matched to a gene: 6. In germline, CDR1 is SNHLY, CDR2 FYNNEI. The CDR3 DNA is TGTGCCAGCAGACGACAGGGGCCGGACACTGAAGCTTTCTTT. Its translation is CASRRQGPDTEAFF.

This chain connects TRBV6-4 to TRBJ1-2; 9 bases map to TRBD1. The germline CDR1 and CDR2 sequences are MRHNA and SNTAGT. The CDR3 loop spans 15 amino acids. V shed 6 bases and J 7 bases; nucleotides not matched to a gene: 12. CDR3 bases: TGTGCCAGCAGCAGAGCCCTCGGGACAGGGTTTGGCTACACCTTC. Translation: CASSRALGTGFGYTF.

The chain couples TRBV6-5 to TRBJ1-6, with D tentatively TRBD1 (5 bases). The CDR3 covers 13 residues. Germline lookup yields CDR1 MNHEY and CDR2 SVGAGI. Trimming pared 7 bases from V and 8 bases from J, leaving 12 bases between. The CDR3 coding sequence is TGTGCCAGCACTACGAGGGGTGATTCACCCCTCCACTTT. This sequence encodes CASTTRGDSPLHF.

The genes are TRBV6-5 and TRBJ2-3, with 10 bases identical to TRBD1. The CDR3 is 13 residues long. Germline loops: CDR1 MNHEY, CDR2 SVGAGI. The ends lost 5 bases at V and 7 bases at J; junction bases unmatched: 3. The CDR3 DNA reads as TGTGCCAGCAGTCTGGGACAGGGGAATACGCAGTATTTT. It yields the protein CASSLGQGNTQYF.

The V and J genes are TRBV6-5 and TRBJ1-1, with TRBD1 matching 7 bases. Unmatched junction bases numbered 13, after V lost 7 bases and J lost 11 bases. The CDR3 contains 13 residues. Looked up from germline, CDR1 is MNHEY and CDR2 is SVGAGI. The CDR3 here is CASIPVRGTLAFF. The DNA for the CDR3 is TGTGCCAGCATTCCGGTCAGGGGGACGTTGGCTTTCTTT.

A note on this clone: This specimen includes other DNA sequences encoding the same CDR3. The CDR3 sequence is CASSVGGELFF. The CDR3 nucleotides are TGTGCCAGCAGCGTAGGAGGGGAGCTGTTTTTT. The rearrangement uses TRBV9 and TRBJ2-2, with D unresolved. The germline CDR1 and CDR2 sequences are SGDLS and YYNGEE. Trimming took 0 bases from V and 8 from J, leaving 2 bases between them. CDR3 length equals 11 residues.

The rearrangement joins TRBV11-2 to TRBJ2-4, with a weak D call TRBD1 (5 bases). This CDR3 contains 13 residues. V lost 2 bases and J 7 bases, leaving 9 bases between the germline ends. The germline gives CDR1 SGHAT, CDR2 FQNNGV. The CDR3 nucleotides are TGTGCCAGCAGCTTACACAAGGGGAACATTCAGTACTTC. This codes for CASSLHKGNIQYF.

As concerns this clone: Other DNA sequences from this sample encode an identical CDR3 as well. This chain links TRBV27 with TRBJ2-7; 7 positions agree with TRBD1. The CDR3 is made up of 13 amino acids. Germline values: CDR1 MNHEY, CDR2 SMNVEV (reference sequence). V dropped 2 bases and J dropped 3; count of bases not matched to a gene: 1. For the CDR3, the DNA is TGTGCCAGCAGTTTAACAGGGGACTACGAGCAGTACTTC. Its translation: CASSLTGDYEQYF.

Written as DNA, the CDR3 is TGTGCCAGCAGCTTAGCGAACCAGGTTCTGACTGAAGCTTTCTTT. It encodes CASSLANQVLTEAFF. V usage is TRBV7-8 and J usage is TRBJ1-1, with D uncertain. The CDR3 extends over 15 amino acids. Germline assignment: CDR1 SGHVS and CDR2 FQNEAQ. The V gene lost 0 bases and the J gene lost 5 bases, with 13 bases spanning the gap.

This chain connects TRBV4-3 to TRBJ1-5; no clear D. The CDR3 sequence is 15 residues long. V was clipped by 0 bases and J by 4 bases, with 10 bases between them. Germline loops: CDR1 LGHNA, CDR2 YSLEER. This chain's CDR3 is CASSQDPGTNQPQHF. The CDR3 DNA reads TGCGCCAGCAGCCAAGATCCCGGTACTAATCAGCCCCAGCATTTT.

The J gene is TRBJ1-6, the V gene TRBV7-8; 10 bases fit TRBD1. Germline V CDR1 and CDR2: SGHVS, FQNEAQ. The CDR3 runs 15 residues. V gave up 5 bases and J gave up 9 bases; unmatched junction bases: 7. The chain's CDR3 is CASSLGQGSVSPLHF. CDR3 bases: TGTGCCAGCAGCCTGGGACAGGGGAGTGTTTCACCCCTCCACTTT.

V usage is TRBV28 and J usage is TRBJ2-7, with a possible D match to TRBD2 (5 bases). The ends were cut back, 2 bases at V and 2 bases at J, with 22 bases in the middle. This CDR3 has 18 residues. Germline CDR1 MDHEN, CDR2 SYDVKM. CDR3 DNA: TGTGCCAGCAGTTTACAGACTCTAAAAAAGGACTCCACCTACGAGCAGTACTTC. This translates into CASSLQTLKKDSTYEQYF.

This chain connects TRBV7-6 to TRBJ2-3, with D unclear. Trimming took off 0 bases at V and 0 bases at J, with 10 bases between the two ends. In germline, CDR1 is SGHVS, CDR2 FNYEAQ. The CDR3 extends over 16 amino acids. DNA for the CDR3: TGTGCCAGCAGCTTAGCGGGTCTGTCTAGCACAGATACGCAGTATTTT. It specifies CASSLAGLSSTDTQYF.

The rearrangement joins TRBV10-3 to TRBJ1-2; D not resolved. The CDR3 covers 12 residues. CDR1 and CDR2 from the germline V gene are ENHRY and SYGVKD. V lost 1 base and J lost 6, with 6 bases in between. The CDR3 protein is CAISEWAHGYTF. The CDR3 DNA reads TGTGCCATCAGTGAGTGGGCCCATGGCTACACCTTC.

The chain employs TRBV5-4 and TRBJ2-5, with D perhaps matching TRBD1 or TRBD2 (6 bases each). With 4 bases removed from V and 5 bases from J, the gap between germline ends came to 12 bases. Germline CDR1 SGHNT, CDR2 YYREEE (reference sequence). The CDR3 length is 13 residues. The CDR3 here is CASSTRGGETQYF. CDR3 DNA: TGTGCCAGCAGCACCCGAGGGGGGGAGACCCAGTACTTC.

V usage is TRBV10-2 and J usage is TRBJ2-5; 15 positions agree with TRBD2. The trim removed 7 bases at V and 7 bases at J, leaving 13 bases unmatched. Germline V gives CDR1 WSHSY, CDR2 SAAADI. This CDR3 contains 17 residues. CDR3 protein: CASKAGLAGGKRGTQYF. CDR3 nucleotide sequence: TGCGCCAGCAAAGCGGGACTAGCGGGGGGAAAGAGGGGGACCCAGTACTTC.